These 9 T cell receptor beta chains were sequenced from one sample in a study of blood T cell repertoires in COVID-19 (dated by TCRdb to about 2020). The protocol used for the library was the immunoSEQ multiplex PCR assay. TCRdb took this table from immuneACCESS and kept in-frame rearrangements with V and J called. Such tables lack part of the clones; where checked against another copy, unresolved V genes explain under half of the gap, and the rest is unexplained. This sample comprises fewer than 150,000 clones, 65% to 90% of them detected only once. The ten largest make up around 2.9% of the sample. Sequencing was done on a sample of peripheral blood. The receptors originated from a man aged 50 or older with acute or convalescent COVID-19.

On this clone: Other nucleotide sequences from this sample produce the same CDR3. The chain links TRBV5-1 to TRBJ1-2; D is perhaps TRBD1 (6 bases). This CDR3 has 14 amino acids. The V gene lost 0 bases and the J gene lost 5 bases, with 11 bases spanning the gap. Germline V gives CDR1 SGHRS, CDR2 YFSETQ. In nucleotides, the CDR3 is TGCGCCAGCAGCTTGGTAGGCCAGGGGTATGGCTACACCTTC. Translation: CASSLVGQGYGYTF.

The rearrangement uses TRBV3-1 (or the pseudogene TRBV3-2) and TRBJ2-6, with D perhaps TRBD1 (5 bases). Trimming cost V 1 base and J 2 bases, with 15 bases left between them. CDR1 is LGHDT, CDR2 YNNKEL, per germline (reference sequence). This CDR3 contains 18 residues. Here the CDR3 DNA reads TGTGCCAGCAGCCAAGTTGCAGGGTTAGGTCCTGGGGCCAACGTCCTGACTTTC. It yields the protein CASSQVAGLGPGANVLTF.

This clone was counted between two and nine times. This chain joins TRBV5-1 and TRBJ2-2, with D maybe TRBD2 (5 bases). The CDR3 consists of 15 residues. Germline V CDR1 and CDR2: SGHRS, YFSETQ. Trimming took 3 bases from V and 0 from J, leaving 9 bases between them. CDR3 nucleotides: TGCGCCAGCAGCTACGGGATTACGAACACCGGGGAGCTGTTTTTT. This encodes CASSYGITNTGELFF. Variable domain in full (rest from reference TRBV5-1 and TRBJ2-2): KAGVTQTPRYLIKTRGQQVTLSCSPISGHRSVSWYQQTPGQGLQFLFEYFSETQRNKGNFPGRFSGRQFSNSRSEMNVSTLELGDSALYLCASSYGITNTGELFFGEGSRLTVL.

The J gene is TRBJ1-2, the V gene TRBV2; no reliable D call. In germline, CDR1 is SNHLY, CDR2 FYNNEI. Trimming removed 11 bases at V and 8 bases at J, with 21 bases between. The CDR3 has 13 residues. The CDR3 DNA reads TGTGCCGAAGGCGCGGGAGGAGTTAGGGGCTACACCTTC. Protein product: CAEGAGGVRGYTF.

This clone was seen a few times. The V call is TRBV2, the J call TRBJ2-7; the D gene is possibly TRBD1 (6 bases). The CDR3 is made up of 15 amino acids. Germline V gene data show CDR1 as SNHLY and CDR2 as FYNNEI. V gave up 6 bases and J gave up 2 bases, with 17 bases separating them. This CDR3 reads CASSKGDRGTYEQYF. CDR3 bases: TGTGCCAGCAGCAAGGGGGATAGGGGTACCTACGAGCAGTACTTC.

The CDR3 sequence: CASSAAKRISTDTQYF. The CDR3 nucleotides are TGCGCCAGCAGTGCCGCTAAGCGGATTAGCACAGATACGCAGTATTTT. The rearrangement joins TRBV10-1 to TRBJ2-3; possibly TRBD2 for D (5 bases). Germline V gives CDR1 WNHNN, CDR2 SYGVQD (reference sequence). Trimming took 4 bases from V and 0 from J, leaving 14 bases between them. CDR3 length equals 16 residues.

V usage is TRBV27 and J usage is TRBJ2-4; 8 positions agree with TRBD1. V dropped 1 base and J dropped 0; count of bases not matched to a gene: 5. The germline gives CDR1 MNHEY, CDR2 SMNVEV (reference sequence). There are 17 residues in the CDR3. CDR3 DNA: TGTGCCAGCAGTTTATTGGGGCAGGGGGCAGCCAAAAACATTCAGTACTTC. Protein: CASSLLGQGAAKNIQYF.

The V and J genes are TRBV10-3 and TRBJ2-5; TRBD1 might be the D (5 bases). This CDR3 is built from 12 residues. Germline-derived CDR1 and CDR2 are ENHRY and SYGVKD. Deletions cut 4 bases from V and 3 bases from J, with 6 bases between. The CDR3 loop is CAISAGKETQYF. CDR3 in DNA: TGTGCCATCAGTGCAGGGAAAGAGACCCAGTACTTC.

This clone was detected once. This sequence joins TRBV12-3 or TRBV12-4 and TRBJ1-5; D unclear. The CDR3 has 13 residues. Trimming took off 3 bases at V and 2 bases at J, with 5 bases between the two ends. As DNA, the CDR3 is TGTGCCAGCAGTTTGAGGGGCAATCAGCCCCAGCATTTT. Protein product: CASSLRGNQPQHF.